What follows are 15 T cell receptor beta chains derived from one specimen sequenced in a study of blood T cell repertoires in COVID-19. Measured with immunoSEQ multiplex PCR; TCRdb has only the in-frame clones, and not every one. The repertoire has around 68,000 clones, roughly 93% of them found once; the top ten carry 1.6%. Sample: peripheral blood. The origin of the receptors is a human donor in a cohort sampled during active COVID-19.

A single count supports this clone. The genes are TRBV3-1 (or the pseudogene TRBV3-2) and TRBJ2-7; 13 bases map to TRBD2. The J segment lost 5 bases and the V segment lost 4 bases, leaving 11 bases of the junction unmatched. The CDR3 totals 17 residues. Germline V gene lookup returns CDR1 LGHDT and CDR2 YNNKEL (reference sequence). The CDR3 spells CASSPGLAGALGDEQYF. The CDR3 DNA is TGTGCCAGCAGCCCCGGACTAGCGGGAGCCCTGGGCGACGAGCAGTACTTC.

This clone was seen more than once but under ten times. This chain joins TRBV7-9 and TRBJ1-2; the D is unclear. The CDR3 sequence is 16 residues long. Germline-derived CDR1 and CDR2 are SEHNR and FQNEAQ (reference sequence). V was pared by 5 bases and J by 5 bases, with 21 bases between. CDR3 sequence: CASSPGEGLDEYGYTF. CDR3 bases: TGTGCCAGCAGCCCTGGGGAGGGCTTGGATGAATATGGCTACACCTTC.

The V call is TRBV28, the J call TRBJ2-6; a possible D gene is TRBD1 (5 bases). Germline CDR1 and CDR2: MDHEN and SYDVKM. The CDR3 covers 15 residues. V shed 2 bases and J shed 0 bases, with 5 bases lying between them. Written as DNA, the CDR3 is TGTGCCAGCAGTTTAAGGGGCTCTGGGGCCAACGTCCTGACTTTC. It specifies CASSLRGSGANVLTF.

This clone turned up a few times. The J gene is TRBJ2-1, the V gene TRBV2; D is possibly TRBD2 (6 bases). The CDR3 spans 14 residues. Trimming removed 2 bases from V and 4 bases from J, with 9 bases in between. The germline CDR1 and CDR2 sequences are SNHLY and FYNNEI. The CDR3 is CASSELGTYNEQFF. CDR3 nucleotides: TGTGCCAGCAGTGAATTGGGGACTTACAATGAGCAGTTCTTC.

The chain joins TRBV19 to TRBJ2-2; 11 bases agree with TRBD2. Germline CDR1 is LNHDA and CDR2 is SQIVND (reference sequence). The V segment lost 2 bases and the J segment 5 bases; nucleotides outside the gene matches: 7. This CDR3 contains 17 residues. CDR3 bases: TGTGCCAGTAGTATATTAGCGGGAGGGCGGAATACCGGGGAGCTGTTTTTT. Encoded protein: CASSILAGGRNTGELFF. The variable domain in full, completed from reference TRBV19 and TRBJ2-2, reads DGGITQSPKYLFRKEGQNVTLSCEQNLNHDAMYWYRQDPGQGLRLIYYSQIVNDFQKGDIAEGYSVSREKKESFPLTVTSAQKNPTAFYLCASSILAGGRNTGELFFGEGSRLTVL.

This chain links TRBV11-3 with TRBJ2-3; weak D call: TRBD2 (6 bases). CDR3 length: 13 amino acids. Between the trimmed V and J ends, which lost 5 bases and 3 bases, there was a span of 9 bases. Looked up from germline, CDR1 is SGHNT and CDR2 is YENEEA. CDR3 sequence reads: CASSGRGTDTQYF. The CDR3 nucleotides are TGTGCCAGCAGCGGCCGGGGGACAGATACGCAGTATTTT.

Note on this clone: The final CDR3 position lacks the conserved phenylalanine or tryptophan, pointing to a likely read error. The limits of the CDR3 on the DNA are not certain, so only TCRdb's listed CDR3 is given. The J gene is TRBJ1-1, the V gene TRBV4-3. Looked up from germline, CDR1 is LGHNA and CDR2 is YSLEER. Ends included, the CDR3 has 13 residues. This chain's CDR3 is CASSQDAGYDTSY.

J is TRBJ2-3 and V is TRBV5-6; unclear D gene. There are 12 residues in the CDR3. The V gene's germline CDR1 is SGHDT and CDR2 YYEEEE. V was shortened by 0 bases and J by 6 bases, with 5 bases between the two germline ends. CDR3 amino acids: CASSLDRDTQYF. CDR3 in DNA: TGTGCCAGCAGCTTGGACCGGGATACGCAGTATTTT.

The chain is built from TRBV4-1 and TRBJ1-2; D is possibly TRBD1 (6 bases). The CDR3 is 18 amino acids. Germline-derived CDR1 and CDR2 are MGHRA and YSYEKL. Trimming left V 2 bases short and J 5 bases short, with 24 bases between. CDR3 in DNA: TGCGCCAGCAGCCAACGAGATGGAGGACAGAGCGAACTATATGGCTACACCTTC. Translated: CASSQRDGGQSELYGYTF.

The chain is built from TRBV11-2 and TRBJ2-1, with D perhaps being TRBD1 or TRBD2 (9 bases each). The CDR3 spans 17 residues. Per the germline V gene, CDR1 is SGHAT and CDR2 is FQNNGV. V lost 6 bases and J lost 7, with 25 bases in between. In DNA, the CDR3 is TGTGCCAGCAGACAGGGGGCAGCGGGAGGTTTTAAGAATGAGCAGTTCTTC. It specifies CASRQGAAGGFKNEQFF. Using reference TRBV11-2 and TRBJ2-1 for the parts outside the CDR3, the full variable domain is EAGVAQSPRYKIIEKRQSVAFWCNPISGHATLYWYQQILGQGPKLLIQFQNNGVVDDSQLPKDRFSAERLKGVDSTLKIQPAKLEDSAVYLCASRQGAAGGFKNEQFFGPGTRLTVL.

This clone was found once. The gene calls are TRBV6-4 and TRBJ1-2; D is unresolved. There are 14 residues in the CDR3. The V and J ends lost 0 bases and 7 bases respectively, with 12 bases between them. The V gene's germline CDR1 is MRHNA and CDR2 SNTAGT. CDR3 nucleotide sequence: TGTGCCAGCAGTGACTCACAATCGACGGGTGGCTACACCTTC. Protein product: CASSDSQSTGGYTF.

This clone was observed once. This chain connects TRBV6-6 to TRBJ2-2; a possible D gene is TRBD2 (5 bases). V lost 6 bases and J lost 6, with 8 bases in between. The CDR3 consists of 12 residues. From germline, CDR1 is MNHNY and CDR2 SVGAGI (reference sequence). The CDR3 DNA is TGTGCCAGCAGGGAGGAGTCCGGGGAGCTGTTTTTT. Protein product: CASREESGELFF.

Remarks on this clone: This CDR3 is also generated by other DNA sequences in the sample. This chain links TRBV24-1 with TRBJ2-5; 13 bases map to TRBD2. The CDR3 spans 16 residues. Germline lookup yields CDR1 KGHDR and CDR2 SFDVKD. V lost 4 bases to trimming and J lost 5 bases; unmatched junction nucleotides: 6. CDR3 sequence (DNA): TGTGCCACCAGTGACCCCGGACTAGCGGGAGTGGAGACCCAGTACTTC. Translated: CATSDPGLAGVETQYF.

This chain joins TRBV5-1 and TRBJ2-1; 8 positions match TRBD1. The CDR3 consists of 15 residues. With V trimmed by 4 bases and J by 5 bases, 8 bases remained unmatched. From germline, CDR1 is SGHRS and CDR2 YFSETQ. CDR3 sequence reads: CASSHGQGRNNEQFF. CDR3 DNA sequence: TGCGCCAGCAGCCACGGACAGGGTAGGAACAATGAGCAGTTCTTC.

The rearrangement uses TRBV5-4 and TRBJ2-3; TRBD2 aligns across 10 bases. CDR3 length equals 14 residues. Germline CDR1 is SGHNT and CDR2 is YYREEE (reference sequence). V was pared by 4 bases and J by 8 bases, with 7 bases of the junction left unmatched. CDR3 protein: CASSHGLAVGTQYF. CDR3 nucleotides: TGTGCCAGCAGCCACGGACTAGCGGTGGGTACGCAGTATTTT.